Only one count was recorded for the clone carrying this T cell receptor (beta chain). Measured with immunoSEQ multiplex PCR; TCRdb has only the in-frame clones, and not every one. The table has around 140,000 clones, approximately 87% seen once. The data stem from a study of radiation and T cells in renal cell carcinoma. Stated time point: baseline pretreatment blood. The treatment here: 15 Gy SBRT to primary tumor, nephrectomy 4 weeks later. The source is a woman between 50 and 59 years old with renal cell carcinoma. The specimen comprised blood, sampled from a patient whose treatment included radiotherapy and nephrectomy.

The CDR3 here is CASRHRQGRETQYF. The DNA for the CDR3 is TGTGCCAGCAGACATCGACAGGGGAGGGAGACCCAGTACTTC. This chain links TRBV6-5 with TRBJ2-5, with 8 bases aligning to TRBD1. Germline V gene lookup returns CDR1 MNHEY and CDR2 SVGAGI. V dropped 6 bases and J dropped 5; count of bases not matched to a gene: 8. CDR3 length: 14 amino acids.